This T cell receptor beta chain was captured in a study of shared clonotypes between healthy human individuals. Profiling relied on immunoSEQ multiplex PCR, and the TCRdb table lists in-frame clones only, not all of them. The repertoire holds approximately 2.5 million clones, with just over 90% as singletons. The CD4+ fraction was divided into a CD45RA+ naive subset and a CD45RA-negative memory subset. V gave up 6 bases and J gave up 4 bases, with 9 bases separating them. This CDR3 comprises 12 residues. Germline V lookup: CDR1 SEHNR, CDR2 FQNEAQ (reference sequence). Material: naive CD4+ T cells sorted from blood. The subset here: CD45RA+ positively selected. This TCR was recovered from a man younger than 35 in good health. This chain uses TRBV7-9 with TRBJ1-2; D unresolved. CDR3 nucleotides: TGTGCCAGCAGTATACCGGGCTATGGCTACACCTTC. Its protein product is CASSIPGYGYTF.